The source of this T cell receptor (beta chain) is a study of cytomegalovirus exposure and HLA in healthy donors. Overall study context: Caucasian-associated ancestry cluster membership applied to approximately 80% of around 400 genotyped donors. Study-wide points: About 180 TCR beta chains were listed as cytomegalovirus-associated. Later analysis suggested links between common viral pathogens and several top significant clusters. Three chains linked to CMV were shown in vitro to be specific for CMV antigens.

On this clone itself: The antigen remains undetermined.

Trimming took 7 bases from V and 0 from J, leaving 9 bases between them. This CDR3 is 13 amino acids long. Germline V gene sequence: CDR1 SNHLY, CDR2 FYNNEI. In the PCR, 60 Vbeta and 13 Jbeta primers were used. Sequencing was performed with immunoSEQ multiplex PCR; in TCRdb, only in-frame clones are kept and a portion is missing. This table holds around 180,000 clones, approximately 80% found once. Sequenced input: PBMCs. The TCR was taken from a man between 18 and 35 years old in good health and CMV-seronegative. The genes are TRBV2 and TRBJ1-1, with a weak D call TRBD1 (5 bases). In nucleotides, the CDR3 is TGTGCCAGCACCCAGGGCCTGAACACTGAAGCTTTCTTT. Its protein is CASTQGLNTEAFF.